This T cell receptor (beta chain) derives from a study of OX40 agonist ivuxolimab in advanced cancers. Study at large: Males comprised over 80% of the group, whose mean age was approximately 60 years (range roughly 23 to 90).

Study-level points and caveats: Clonal expansion from baseline to week 6 occurred in both CD4+ and CD8+ T cells.

Sampled blood was obtained at baseline, cycle 4 day 1, and cycle 7 day 1. In regard to this clone: What it recognizes is unknown.

Trimming shortened V by 5 bases and J by 6 bases, and 17 bases separated the two germline ends. The CDR3 extends over 15 amino acids. Germline V CDR1 and CDR2: SGHVS, FNYEAQ. Generated by immunoSEQ multiplex PCR, the TCRdb table keeps only in-frame clones and is missing some. The sample shows around 30,000 clones, 80% to 85% of them seen only once. This sequence originates from an adult with an advanced solid tumor such as melanoma, head and neck, liver or kidney cancer. The J gene is TRBJ2-1, the V gene TRBV7-6; either TRBD1 or TRBD2 may fit D (5 bases each). Specimen: CD4+ or CD8+ T cells sorted from blood, collected in a trial of the OX40 agonist ivuxolimab. The CDR3 nucleotides read TGTGCCAGCAGCCTCTTAGGGGAGAGGGCCAATGAGCAGTTCTTC. Amino acids: CASSLLGERANEQFF. Variable domain in full (rest from reference TRBV7-6 and TRBJ2-1): GAGVSQSPRYKVTKRGQDVALRCDPISGHVSLYWYRQALGQGPEFLTYFNYEAQQDKSGLPNDRFSAERPEGSISTLTIQRTEQRDSAMYRCASSLLGERANEQFFGPGTRLTVL.